Following are 23 T cell receptor beta chains from one sample sequenced in a study of human T cells and chemical hapten exposure. The time point denotes: patch test 1, 2 weeks after DPC sensitization. Described treatment: therapeutic diphenylcyclopropenone sensitization with weekly scalp DPC. Researchers extracted total RNA from unfractionated whole blood. In TCRdb, the RACE reads were re-called with MiXCR into one record per CDR3 protein. The repertoire consists of roughly 50,000 distinct CDR3 sequences, with approximately 11% occurring once and the leading ten covering approximately 2%. The starting material was whole blood, obtained in connection with sensitization to the hapten diphenylcyclopropenone (DPC). These receptors were taken from a woman in her 40s with alopecia areata. Some clones in this sample may be carry-over from other donors' samples.

The table lists this clonotype with many counts. The chain has TRBV7-9 and TRBJ2-7; 8 nucleotides line up with TRBD1. Germline V gene lookup returns CDR1 SEHNR and CDR2 FQNEAQ (reference sequence). The CDR3 covers 15 residues. The V segment lost 5 bases and the J segment 6 bases; nucleotides outside the gene matches: 12. DNA for the CDR3: TGTGCCAGCAGCCCGGGACAGGTTCTGGCGGCCGAGCAGTACTTC. Its translation is CASSPGQVLAAEQYF.

The genes are TRBV10-3 and TRBJ1-5, with unresolved D. The V gene lost 3 bases and the J gene lost 0 bases, with 15 bases spanning the gap. The CDR3 length is 17 residues. Germline V gene sequence: CDR1 ENHRY, CDR2 SYGVKD. CDR3 sequence (DNA): TGTGCCATCAGTGATAACCCAACAGACTATAGCAATCAGCCCCAGCATTTT. Amino acids: CAISDNPTDYSNQPQHF.

This clonotype has a count of ten or more. The chain employs TRBV7-9 and TRBJ2-1, with 12 bases matching TRBD2. V shed 5 bases, J shed 7 bases, and the junction held 12 bases outside the gene matches. Germline V gene lookup returns CDR1 SEHNR and CDR2 FQNEAQ (reference sequence). CDR3 length: 17 amino acids. In DNA form, the CDR3 reads TGTGCCAGCAGCGCCCGGCCTAGCGGGGGGGCGAAAAATGAGCAGTTCTTC. Its translation: CASSARPSGGAKNEQFF.

This clonotype came up many times. This chain uses TRBV28 with TRBJ2-2, with 7 bases fitting TRBD1. Looked up from germline, CDR1 is MDHEN and CDR2 is SYDVKM. V gave up 3 bases and J gave up 0 bases; unmatched junction bases: 4. This CDR3 contains 16 residues. The CDR3 protein is CASSFQGDANTGELFF. CDR3 sequence (DNA): TGTGCCAGCAGTTTCCAGGGGGACGCGAACACCGGGGAGCTGTTTTTT. Full variable domain (remainder filled in from reference TRBV28 and TRBJ2-2): DVKVTQSSRYLVKRTGEKVFLECVQDMDHENMFWYRQDPGLGLRLIYFSYDVKMKEKGDIPEGYSVSREKKERFSLILESASTNQTSMYLCASSFQGDANTGELFFGEGSRLTVL.

This clonotype occurred many times. V and J are TRBV18 and TRBJ1-3; D is unclear. The germline V gene encodes CDR1 KGHSH and CDR2 LQKENI. There are 15 residues in the CDR3. V lost 0 bases and J lost 0, with 6 bases in between. CDR3 sequence: CASSPPASSGNTIYF. DNA for the CDR3: TGTGCCAGCTCACCACCGGCCAGCTCTGGAAACACCATATATTTT. Variable domain in full (rest from reference TRBV18 and TRBJ1-3): NAGVMQNPRHLVRRRGQEARLRCSPMKGHSHVYWYRQLPEEGLKFMVYLQKENIIDESGMPKERFSAEFPKEGPSILRIQQVVRGDSAAYFCASSPPASSGNTIYFGEGSWLTVV.

As to this clonotype: A junction boundary mismatches the germline segment, possibly from a read error. The V and J genes are TRBV7-2 and TRBJ2-7; 11 nucleotides match TRBD2. Germline CDR1 reads SGHTA; CDR2 reads FQGNSA. The CDR3 consists of 17 residues. The CDR3 nucleotides read TGTGCCAGCAGCCTAGCCGTCACTAGCGGGGGACCCTACGAGCAGTACTTC. Its protein product is CASSLAVTSGGPYEQYF.

V is TRBV6-2 or TRBV6-3 and J is TRBJ2-2; TRBD2 agrees at 11 bases. V was clipped by 2 bases and J by 7 bases; unmatched bases: 9. The CDR3 loop spans 17 amino acids. The germline V gene has CDR1 MNHEY and CDR2 SVGEGT. The DNA of the CDR3 is TGTGCCAGCAGTTACGGGGGACTAGCGGAAGGAATCGGGGAGCTGTTTTTT. This sequence encodes CASSYGGLAEGIGELFF.

This chain uses TRBV21-1 with TRBJ1-2. TRBV21-1 counts as a pseudogene. CDR3 length: 14 residues. This CDR3 reads CASSNLGESYGYTF. DNA of the CDR3: TGTGCCAGCAGCAATTTAGGAGAATCCTATGGCTACACCTTC.

Ten or more counts support this clonotype. This chain uses TRBV12-3 or TRBV12-4 with TRBJ1-5; tentatively, D is TRBD1 (5 bases). V was pared by 4 bases and J by 5 bases, with 9 bases between. The CDR3 consists of 13 residues. The CDR3 DNA sequence: TGTGCCAGCAGTTGGGGGGGGGATCAGCCCCAGCATTTT. This translates into CASSWGGDQPQHF.

Ten or more counts support this clonotype. The rearrangement uses TRBV7-6 and TRBJ2-3, with a weak D call TRBD2 (5 bases). Germline V CDR1 and CDR2: SGHVS, FNYEAQ. CDR3 length: 16 amino acids. V gave up 4 bases and J gave up 2 bases, with 16 bases separating them. The CDR3 loop is CASSSILEGSTDTQYF. For the CDR3, the DNA is TGTGCCAGCAGCTCAATTTTAGAGGGATCCACAGATACGCAGTATTTT.

This clonotype was found many times. CDR3 DNA sequence: TGTGCCAGCTCACCACCTGGGGGGACCAACGAGCAGTACTTC. Protein sequence: CASSPPGGTNEQYF. V is TRBV18 and J is TRBJ2-7; a possible D gene is TRBD2 (6 bases). In germline, CDR1 is KGHSH, CDR2 LQKENI. The CDR3 sequence is 14 residues long. Trimming removed 0 bases at V and 5 bases at J, with 11 bases between.

This clonotype has a handful of counts. The chain combines TRBV29-1 with TRBJ2-1; D not certain. The V gene lost 1 base and the J gene lost 8 bases, with 9 bases spanning the gap. The CDR3 length is 12 residues. Per germline, CDR1 SQVTM and CDR2 ANQGSEA. The CDR3 coding sequence is TGCAGCGTTGAAGCTACTGGGGATGAGCAGTTCTTC. This translates into CSVEATGDEQFF.

This clonotype showed up many times. V is TRBV4-2 and J is TRBJ1-4, with 7 bases identical to TRBD1. This CDR3 spans 15 amino acids. From germline, CDR1 is LGHNA and CDR2 YNFKEQ. The V gene end was trimmed by 4 bases and the J gene end by 5 bases; junction bases not matched to a gene: 7. The DNA of the CDR3 is TGTGCCAGCAGCCCACACAGGGGATCCAATGAAAAACTGTTTTTT. Encoded protein: CASSPHRGSNEKLFF.

This clonotype turned up a few times. The CDR3 protein is CASSSGTSGMYEQFF. CDR3 DNA sequence: TGTGCCAGCAGCTCCGGGACTAGCGGGATGTATGAGCAGTTCTTC. The chain uses TRBV7-6 and TRBJ2-1; TRBD2 agrees at 13 bases. This CDR3 contains 15 residues. V gave up 4 bases and J gave up 8 bases; unmatched junction bases: 5. Germline CDR1 SGHVS, CDR2 FNYEAQ. Looking up the rest from reference TRBV7-6 and TRBJ2-1 gives the full variable domain: GAGVSQSPRYKVTKRGQDVALRCDPISGHVSLYWYRQALGQGPEFLTYFNYEAQQDKSGLPNDRFSAERPEGSISTLTIQRTEQRDSAMYRCASSSGTSGMYEQFFGPGTRLTVL.

This clonotype was counted between two and nine times. The chain uses TRBV6-1 and TRBJ2-1; TRBD1 matches at 8 bases. Trimming cost V 6 bases and J 8 bases; bases outside gene matches: 9. CDR1 and CDR2 from the germline V gene are MNHNS and SASEGT. The CDR3 length is 14 residues. The CDR3 is CASSPRTGFDEQFF. The CDR3, as DNA: TGTGCCAGCAGCCCCCGGACAGGGTTCGATGAGCAGTTCTTC.

The chain is built from TRBV6-6 and TRBJ2-7, with D unclear. Trimming pared 6 bases from V and 2 bases from J, leaving 14 bases between. The germline V gene has CDR1 MNHNY and CDR2 SVGAGI (reference sequence). CDR3 size: 14 residues. CDR3 residues: CASRSRPSTYEQYF. For the CDR3, the DNA is TGTGCCAGCAGAAGCCGGCCCTCAACCTACGAGCAGTACTTC.

This clonotype turned up a few times. The CDR3 sequence is CASSSSRPLEAFF. The CDR3 region has the DNA TGTGCCAGCAGCTCCAGTCGACCTCTCGAAGCTTTCTTT. The chain carries TRBV11-2 and TRBJ1-1; no firm D call. The V gene lost 4 bases and the J gene lost 8 bases, with 14 bases spanning the gap. Germline CDR1 SGHAT, CDR2 FQNNGV. The CDR3 has 13 residues.

This clonotype was seen repeatedly, ten times or more. The rearrangement links TRBV7-9 to TRBJ2-4, with 10 positions matching TRBD2. CDR3 length: 21 residues. From germline, CDR1 is SEHNR and CDR2 FQNEAQ (reference sequence). V dropped 1 base and J dropped 0; count of bases not matched to a gene: 15. CDR3 amino acids: CASSLGLESSGGLLAKNIQYF. CDR3 nucleotides: TGTGCCAGCAGCTTAGGTCTGGAGTCTAGCGGGGGCCTCTTAGCCAAAAACATTCAGTACTTC.

This clonotype was seen many times. The CDR3 is CASSGLAGGETQYF. In DNA, the CDR3 is TGCGCCAGCAGCGGACTAGCGGGAGGAGAGACCCAGTACTTC. The chain has TRBV5-1 and TRBJ2-5; 14 positions agree with TRBD2. In germline, CDR1 is SGHRS, CDR2 YFSETQ. The ends lost 4 bases at V and 4 bases at J; junction bases unmatched: 0. The CDR3 runs to 14 residues.

A single count supports this clonotype. The V and J genes are TRBV29-1 and TRBJ1-1; possibly TRBD1 for D (5 bases). Trimming shortened V by 4 bases and J by 8 bases, and 11 bases separated the two germline ends. Germline CDR1 reads SQVTM; CDR2 reads ANQGSEA. The CDR3 runs 11 residues. CDR3 loop: CSVVRGFEAFF. In DNA form, the CDR3 reads TGCAGCGTTGTGCGGGGGTTCGAAGCTTTCTTT.

This clonotype has at least ten counts. This rearrangement joins TRBV28 to TRBJ1-1; D remains ambiguous. V lost 4 bases and J 7 bases, leaving 7 bases between the germline ends. The CDR3 has 11 amino acids. Germline V gene sequence: CDR1 MDHEN, CDR2 SYDVKM. DNA for the CDR3: TGTGCCAGCAGTTCAGGCCTTGAAGCTTTCTTT. It specifies CASSSGLEAFF.

This chain connects TRBV7-9 to TRBJ2-7; TRBD1 matches at 10 bases. The CDR3 is 19 residues long. Germline CDR1 and CDR2: SEHNR and FQNEAQ (reference sequence). The V gene end was trimmed by 4 bases and the J gene end by 1 base; junction bases not matched to a gene: 16. The chain's CDR3 is CASSSPLSGTGVFSYEQYF. The CDR3 DNA sequence: TGTGCCAGCAGCTCACCATTGTCCGGGACAGGGGTCTTTTCCTACGAGCAGTACTTC.

This clonotype has ten or more counts. This chain links TRBV10-1 with TRBJ2-2; no reliable D call. This CDR3 is 14 amino acids long. Germline loops: CDR1 WNHNN, CDR2 SYGVQD (reference sequence). The V end was cut by 8 bases, the J end by 0 bases, with 10 bases between. CDR3 DNA: TGCGCCAGCTCTCACAGCTCGAACACCGGGGAGCTGTTTTTT. Translating gives CASSHSSNTGELFF.